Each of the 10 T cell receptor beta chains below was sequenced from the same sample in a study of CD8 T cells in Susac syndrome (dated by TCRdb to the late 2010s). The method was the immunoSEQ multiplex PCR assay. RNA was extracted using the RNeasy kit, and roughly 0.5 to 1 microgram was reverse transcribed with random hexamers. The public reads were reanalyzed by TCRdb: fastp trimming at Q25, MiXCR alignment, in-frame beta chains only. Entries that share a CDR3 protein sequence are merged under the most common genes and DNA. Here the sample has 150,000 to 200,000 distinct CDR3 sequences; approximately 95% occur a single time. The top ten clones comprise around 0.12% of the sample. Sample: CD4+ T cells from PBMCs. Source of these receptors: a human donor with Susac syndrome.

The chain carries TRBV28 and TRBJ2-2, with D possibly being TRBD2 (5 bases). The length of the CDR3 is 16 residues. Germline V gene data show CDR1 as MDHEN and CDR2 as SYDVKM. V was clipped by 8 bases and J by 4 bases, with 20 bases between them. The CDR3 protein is CASHRSSNSFTGELFF. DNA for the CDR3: TGTGCCAGCCACAGATCTAGCAACTCCTTCACCGGGGAGCTGTTTTTT.

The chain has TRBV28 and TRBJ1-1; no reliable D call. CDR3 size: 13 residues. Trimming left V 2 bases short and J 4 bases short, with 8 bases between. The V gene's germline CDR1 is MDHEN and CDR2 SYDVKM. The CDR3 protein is CASSLTPPTEAFF. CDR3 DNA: TGTGCCAGCAGTTTAACCCCTCCCACTGAAGCTTTCTTT.

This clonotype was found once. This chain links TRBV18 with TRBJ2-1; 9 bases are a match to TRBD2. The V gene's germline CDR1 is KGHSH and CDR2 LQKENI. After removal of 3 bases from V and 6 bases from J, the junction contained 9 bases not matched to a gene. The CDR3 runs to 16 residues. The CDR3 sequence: CASSPPTKAGGNEQFF. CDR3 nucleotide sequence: TGTGCCAGCTCACCCCCTACTAAAGCGGGAGGCAATGAGCAGTTCTTC.

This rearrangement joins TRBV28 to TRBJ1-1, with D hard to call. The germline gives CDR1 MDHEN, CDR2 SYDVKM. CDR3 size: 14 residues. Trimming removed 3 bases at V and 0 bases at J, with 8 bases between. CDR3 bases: TGTGCCAGCAGTTTTCGCCGCATGAACACTGAAGCTTTCTTT. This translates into CASSFRRMNTEAFF.

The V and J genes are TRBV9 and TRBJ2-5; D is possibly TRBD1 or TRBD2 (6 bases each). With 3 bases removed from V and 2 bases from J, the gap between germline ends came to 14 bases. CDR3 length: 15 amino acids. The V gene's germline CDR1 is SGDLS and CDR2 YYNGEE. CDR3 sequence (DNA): TGTGCCAGCAGCGCCTCGGGGGCAACTCAAGAGACCCAGTACTTC. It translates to CASSASGATQETQYF.

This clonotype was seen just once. The DNA for the CDR3 is TGTGCCAGCACATACAGGGCCAATCAGCCCCAGCATTTT. This translates into CASTYRANQPQHF. The rearrangement uses TRBV12-3 or TRBV12-4 and TRBJ1-5, with D possibly matching TRBD1 (6 bases). The V end was cut by 7 bases, the J end by 3 bases, with 10 bases between. The CDR3 is 13 residues long.

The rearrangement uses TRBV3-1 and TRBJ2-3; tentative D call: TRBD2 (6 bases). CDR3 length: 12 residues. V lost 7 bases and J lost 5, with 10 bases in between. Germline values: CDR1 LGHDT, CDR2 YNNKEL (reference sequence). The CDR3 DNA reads TGTGCCAGCACCTCCGGGGGAGATACGCAGTATTTT. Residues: CASTSGGDTQYF.

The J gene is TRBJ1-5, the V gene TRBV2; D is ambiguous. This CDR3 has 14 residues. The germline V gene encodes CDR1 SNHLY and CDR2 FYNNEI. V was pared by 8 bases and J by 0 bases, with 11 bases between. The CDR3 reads CASGYSTSNQPQHF. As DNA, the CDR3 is TGTGCCAGCGGGTATAGTACTAGCAATCAGCCCCAGCATTTT.

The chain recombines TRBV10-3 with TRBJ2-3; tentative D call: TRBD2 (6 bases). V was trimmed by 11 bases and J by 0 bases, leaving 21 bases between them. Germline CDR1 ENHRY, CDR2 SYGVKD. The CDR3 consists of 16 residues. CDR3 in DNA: TGTGCCGCAACCCCCGGGGTAGCGGCTAGCACAGATACGCAGTATTTT. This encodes CAATPGVAASTDTQYF.

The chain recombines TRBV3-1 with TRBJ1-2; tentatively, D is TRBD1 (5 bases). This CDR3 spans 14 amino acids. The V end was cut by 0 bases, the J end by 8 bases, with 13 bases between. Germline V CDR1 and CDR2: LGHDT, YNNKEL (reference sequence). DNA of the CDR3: TGTGCCAGCAGCCAAGATCCGGGGGGAAGCGGCTACACCTTC. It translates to CASSQDPGGSGYTF.